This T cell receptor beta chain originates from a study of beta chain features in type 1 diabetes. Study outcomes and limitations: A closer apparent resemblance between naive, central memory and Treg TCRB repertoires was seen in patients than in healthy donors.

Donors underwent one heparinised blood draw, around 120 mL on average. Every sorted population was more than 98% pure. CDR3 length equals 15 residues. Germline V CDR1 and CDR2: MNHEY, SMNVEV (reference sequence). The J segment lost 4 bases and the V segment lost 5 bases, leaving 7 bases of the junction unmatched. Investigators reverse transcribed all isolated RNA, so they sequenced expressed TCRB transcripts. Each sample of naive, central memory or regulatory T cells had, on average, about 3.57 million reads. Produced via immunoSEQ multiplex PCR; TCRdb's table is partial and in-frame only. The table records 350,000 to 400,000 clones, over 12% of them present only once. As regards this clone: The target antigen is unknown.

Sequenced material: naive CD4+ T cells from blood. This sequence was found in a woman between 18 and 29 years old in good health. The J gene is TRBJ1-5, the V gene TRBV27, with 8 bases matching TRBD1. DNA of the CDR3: TGTGCCAGCAGTGGCTCAGGGGGCTGGAATCAGCCCCAGCATTTT. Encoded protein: CASSGSGGWNQPQHF.